The clone carrying this TCR beta chain has more than one count but fewer than ten. Its specificity is not known. The sample belongs to a study of blood T cells in healthy people across ages. Whole-study results and caveats: Unsorted PBMCs prevented conclusive naive versus antigen-experienced comparison. Roughly linear age-related decline in beta diversity appeared, significant by age approximately 40.

Primed by a sample-barcoded 5' primer and a J-beta primer mix, a second PCR proceeded for about 7 to 11 cycles. TCRdb re-derived calls from the 5' RACE reads in MiXCR, one entry per CDR3 protein. Among approximately 1.5 million distinct CDR3 sequences listed, about 35% were seen once. V shed 0 bases and J shed 2 bases, with 12 bases lying between them. The CDR3 runs 16 residues. Germline CDR1 is MNHEY and CDR2 is SMNVEV (reference sequence). The sample was blood. The chain recombines TRBV27 with TRBJ2-3; D is uncertain. This clonotype was obtained from a woman aged 25 to 45 in good health. CDR3 region: CASSLSIVAPTDTQYF. The CDR3 bases are TGTGCCAGCAGTTTATCGATAGTGGCCCCCACAGATACGCAGTATTTT.